Below are 30 T cell receptor beta chains sequenced from a single sample in a study of shared clonotypes between healthy human individuals. Profiling relied on immunoSEQ multiplex PCR, and the TCRdb table lists in-frame clones only, not all of them. Of 2 million to 2.5 million clones listed, roughly 94% are singletons. As defined, naive CD8 cells were CD45RO-negative and positively selected for CCR7, with terminally differentiated effector memory CD45RA+ cells excluded. Input material: naive CD8+ T cells sorted from blood. These TCRs come from a man between 18 and 35 years old in good health.

Written as DNA, the CDR3 is TGCGCCAGCAGCCAAGTTAGCGGGGGGGCACATGAGCAGTTCTTC. Encoded protein: CASSQVSGGAHEQFF. The J gene is TRBJ2-1, the V gene TRBV4-1; 11 bases map to TRBD2. V trimming: 1 base; J trimming: 8 bases; junction bases outside the gene matches: 4. CDR1 MGHRA and CDR2 YSYEKL come from the germline V gene. The CDR3 has 15 amino acids.

V is TRBV4-1 and J is TRBJ1-5; no clear D gene. The CDR3 spans 14 residues. V lost 1 base and J lost 4, with 8 bases in between. Germline CDR1 MGHRA, CDR2 YSYEKL. The CDR3: CASSQGFGNQPQHF. The CDR3 DNA sequence: TGCGCCAGCAGCCAAGGTTTCGGAAATCAGCCCCAGCATTTT.

Only one count was recorded for this clone. This chain connects TRBV6-5 to TRBJ2-5; a weak D match, TRBD2 (6 bases). Trimming took 6 bases from V and 4 from J, leaving 18 bases between them. The CDR3 is made up of 15 amino acids. CDR1 and CDR2 (germline): MNHEY, SVGAGI. CDR3 sequence (DNA): TGTGCCAGCAGCCGATATCCGGTTAGCGGAGAGACCCAGTACTTC. Protein product: CASSRYPVSGETQYF.

CDR3 in amino acids: CASGSDTTPYEQYF. The DNA for the CDR3 is TGTGCTAGTGGTTCGGACACCACCCCCTACGAGCAGTACTTC. V is TRBV12-5 and J is TRBJ2-7; weak D call: TRBD1 (5 bases). Germline CDR1 LGHNT, CDR2 FRNRAP. The V end lost 4 bases, the J end lost 2 bases, and 12 bases lay between the germline ends. The CDR3 runs to 14 residues.

J is TRBJ2-7 and V is TRBV2, with D possibly TRBD1 on 5 matching bases. The CDR3 covers 12 residues. Germline V gene lookup returns CDR1 SNHLY and CDR2 FYNNEI. V shed 7 bases and J shed 5 bases, with 12 bases lying between them. The CDR3 DNA follows: TGTGCCAGCACCGACGACAGCCACGAGCAGTACTTC. Translation: CASTDDSHEQYF.

The chain is built from TRBV6-5 and TRBJ2-1; D not certain. Trimming cost V 8 bases and J 3 bases, with 11 bases left between them. In germline, CDR1 is MNHEY, CDR2 SVGAGI. The CDR3 sequence is 13 residues long. The CDR3 nucleotides read TGTGCCAGCGCCGGAAATCACTACAATGAGCAGTTCTTC. The encoded protein is CASAGNHYNEQFF.

The J gene is TRBJ2-5, the V gene TRBV9; 11 nucleotides agree with TRBD2. The germline V gene has CDR1 SGDLS and CDR2 YYNGEE. V was pared by 0 bases and J by 0 bases, with 10 bases of the junction left unmatched. The length of the CDR3 is 19 residues. The DNA of the CDR3 is TGTGCCAGCAGCGTAGCTACGGCTAGCGGGAGGTCGGACCAAGAGACCCAGTACTTC. It encodes CASSVATASGRSDQETQYF.

V is TRBV5-6 and J is TRBJ2-4; maybe TRBD1 (7 bases). V lost 3 bases to trimming and J lost 13 bases, with 14 bases between them. Per the germline V gene, CDR1 is SGHDT and CDR2 is YYEEEE. This CDR3 comprises 12 residues. The CDR3 nucleotides are TGTGCCAGCAGCTACCAGGGGGGCCCCCAGTACTTC. Residues: CASSYQGGPQYF.

The chain joins TRBV19 to TRBJ2-7; D unclear. V lost 3 bases and J lost 0, with 6 bases in between. CDR1 is LNHDA, CDR2 SQIVND, per germline (reference sequence). The CDR3 extends over 13 amino acids. The CDR3 nucleotides are TGTGCCAGTAGTATCCAGAACTCCTACGAGCAGTACTTC. Protein sequence: CASSIQNSYEQYF.

The chain employs TRBV5-8 and TRBJ2-5; tentatively, D is TRBD1 (5 bases). Per germline, CDR1 SGHTS and CDR2 YDEGEE. This CDR3 spans 14 amino acids. The germline V and J ends were trimmed by 2 bases and 3 bases, with 11 bases remaining between them. The CDR3 region has the DNA TGTGCCAGCAGCTTTAGACAGATCGAAGAGACCCAGTACTTC. Its translation: CASSFRQIEETQYF.

The chain joins TRBV7-9 to TRBJ2-3; 7 bases are shared with TRBD2. The CDR3 length is 15 residues. The germline V gene has CDR1 SEHNR and CDR2 FQNEAQ (reference sequence). With V trimmed by 5 bases and J by 1 base, 6 bases remained unmatched. This CDR3 is CASSASAGGTDTQYF. Written as DNA, the CDR3 is TGTGCCAGCAGCGCCTCGGCGGGGGGCACAGATACGCAGTATTTT.

This sequence joins TRBV6-5 and TRBJ1-6; TRBD1 matches 7 bases. J was trimmed by 5 bases and V by 9 bases; bases with no gene match: 7. This CDR3 comprises 14 residues. Looked up from germline, CDR1 is MNHEY and CDR2 is SVGAGI. The CDR3 nucleotides are TGTGCCAGTTCTTGGGACAGCCATAATTCACCCCTCCACTTT. Translated, it gives CASSWDSHNSPLHF.

The chain uses TRBV11-2 and TRBJ1-1; tentative D call: TRBD1 (5 bases). Germline CDR1 reads SGHAT; CDR2 reads FQNNGV. The CDR3 loop spans 14 amino acids. V lost 1 base and J 6 bases, leaving 12 bases between the germline ends. This chain's CDR3 is CASSLVAQGPEAFF. The CDR3 nucleotides are TGTGCCAGCAGCTTAGTGGCCCAGGGTCCTGAAGCTTTCTTT. The variable domain in full, completed from reference TRBV11-2 and TRBJ1-1, reads EAGVAQSPRYKIIEKRQSVAFWCNPISGHATLYWYQQILGQGPKLLIQFQNNGVVDDSQLPKDRFSAERLKGVDSTLKIQPAKLEDSAVYLCASSLVAQGPEAFFGQGTRLTVV.

The chain carries TRBV19 and TRBJ2-1, with 8 positions matching TRBD2. Germline CDR1 is LNHDA and CDR2 is SQIVND (reference sequence). J lost 2 bases, V lost 2 bases, and 8 bases had no gene match. The CDR3 is 17 amino acids. CDR3 amino acids: CASSISASGGPYNEQFF. CDR3 in DNA: TGTGCCAGTAGTATAAGTGCGTCGGGAGGGCCCTACAATGAGCAGTTCTTC. The full variable domain, its missing parts supplied by reference TRBV19 and TRBJ2-1, is DGGITQSPKYLFRKEGQNVTLSCEQNLNHDAMYWYRQDPGQGLRLIYYSQIVNDFQKGDIAEGYSVSREKKESFPLTVTSAQKNPTAFYLCASSISASGGPYNEQFFGPGTRLTVL.

V gene TRBV11-2 combines with J gene TRBJ2-1, with D perhaps TRBD1 or TRBD2 (5 bases each). There are 14 residues in the CDR3. Germline CDR1 SGHAT, CDR2 FQNNGV. V was trimmed by 5 bases and J by 8 bases, leaving 16 bases between them. The CDR3 sequence is CASSVGDLGDEQFF. The CDR3 nucleotides read TGTGCCAGCAGCGTAGGGGATCTCGGGGATGAGCAGTTCTTC. The whole variable domain, remainder taken from reference TRBV11-2 and TRBJ2-1, is EAGVAQSPRYKIIEKRQSVAFWCNPISGHATLYWYQQILGQGPKLLIQFQNNGVVDDSQLPKDRFSAERLKGVDSTLKIQPAKLEDSAVYLCASSVGDLGDEQFFGPGTRLTVL.

The rearrangement links TRBV2 to TRBJ2-2; perhaps TRBD2 as D (5 bases). Germline V lookup: CDR1 SNHLY, CDR2 FYNNEI. V lost 2 bases and J 4 bases, leaving 14 bases between the germline ends. This CDR3 has 16 amino acids. CDR3 protein: CASSESRETGTGELFF. Written as DNA, the CDR3 is TGTGCCAGCAGTGAAAGTAGGGAGACGGGCACCGGGGAGCTGTTTTTT.

The V and J genes are TRBV6-1 and TRBJ2-4; D is uncertain. V dropped 2 bases and J dropped 0 bases, with 17 bases sitting between them. There are 18 residues in the CDR3. CDR1 and CDR2 from the germline V gene are MNHNS and SASEGT. The CDR3 is CASSEPPEPTVAKNIQYF. The CDR3, as DNA: TGTGCCAGCAGTGAACCCCCTGAACCGACTGTAGCCAAAAACATTCAGTACTTC.

The gene calls are TRBV11-2 and TRBJ1-3; 11 nucleotides align to TRBD1. Germline V gives CDR1 SGHAT, CDR2 FQNNGV. The J segment lost 5 bases and the V segment lost 1 base, leaving 13 bases of the junction unmatched. This CDR3 contains 19 residues. As DNA, the CDR3 is TGTGCCAGCAGCTTAGGGGAAGGCGCGAGGGACAGGGGGAGAAACACCATATATTTT. Its translation is CASSLGEGARDRGRNTIYF. The entire variable domain, with the rest obtained from reference TRBV11-2 and TRBJ1-3, is as follows: EAGVAQSPRYKIIEKRQSVAFWCNPISGHATLYWYQQILGQGPKLLIQFQNNGVVDDSQLPKDRFSAERLKGVDSTLKIQPAKLEDSAVYLCASSLGEGARDRGRNTIYFGEGSWLTVV.

This clone was counted a few times. Other nucleotide sequences from this sample produce the same CDR3. The CDR3 DNA sequence: TGTGCCAGCAGTTCTTATAGCAATCAGCCCCAGCATTTT. Translating gives CASSSYSNQPQHF. V gene TRBV27 combines with J gene TRBJ1-5; D gene unclear. Deletions cut 4 bases from V and 0 bases from J, with 4 bases between. Germline CDR1 and CDR2: MNHEY and SMNVEV (reference sequence). There are 13 residues in the CDR3.

CDR3 in DNA: TGTGCCAGCAGTGACCACAGGTCGCTTAGCAATCAGCCCCAGCATTTT. Protein product: CASSDHRSLSNQPQHF. This sequence joins TRBV6-1 and TRBJ1-5, with D possibly TRBD1 on 5 matching bases. CDR1 MNHNS and CDR2 SASEGT come from the germline V gene. This CDR3 spans 16 amino acids. Trimming shortened V by 3 bases and J by 0 bases, and 12 bases separated the two germline ends.

This clone came up once. The chain joins TRBV28 to TRBJ2-5, with D perhaps matching TRBD1 or TRBD2 (6 bases each). The CDR3 has 13 amino acids. Trimming left V 8 bases short and J 1 base short, with 11 bases between. Germline V lookup: CDR1 MDHEN, CDR2 SYDVKM. CDR3 sequence: CASGSGAQETQYF. CDR3 DNA: TGTGCCAGCGGCTCGGGGGCCCAAGAGACCCAGTACTTC.

The chain has TRBV27 and TRBJ1-2, with 7 nucleotides matching TRBD1. With V trimmed by 4 bases and J by 2 bases, 4 bases remained unmatched. CDR1 is MNHEY, CDR2 SMNVEV, per germline (reference sequence). CDR3 length: 14 amino acids. The CDR3 spells CASSSADRNYGYTF. The CDR3 DNA is TGTGCCAGCAGTTCGGCGGACAGGAACTATGGCTACACCTTC.

This chain links TRBV7-8 with TRBJ2-4; TRBD2 aligns across 7 bases. Germline values: CDR1 SGHVS, CDR2 FQNEAQ. Trimming at V came to 1 base and at J to 8 bases, leaving 14 bases not matched to a gene. CDR3 length: 17 amino acids. CDR3 bases: TGTGCCAGCAGCTTAGATCCGGATAACCCAGGGAGGGACATTCAGTACTTC. As protein: CASSLDPDNPGRDIQYF.

The chain employs TRBV10-2 and TRBJ2-5; weak D call: TRBD1 (6 bases). The CDR3 is made up of 14 amino acids. Germline assignment: CDR1 WSHSY and CDR2 SAAADI. Trimming shortened V by 3 bases and J by 5 bases, and 13 bases separated the two germline ends. The CDR3 DNA reads as TGCGCCAGCAGTGACCACAGGGTTGGGGAGACCCAGTACTTC. This codes for CASSDHRVGETQYF.

V usage is TRBV2 and J usage is TRBJ2-1; D is ambiguous. CDR1 is SNHLY and CDR2 is FYNNEI in the germline V gene. The CDR3 length is 17 residues. V was cut by 1 base and J by 3 bases, with 16 bases left in between. In DNA form, the CDR3 reads TGTGCCAGCAGTGAAGGCTGGGAAAACGAAGTCTACAATGAGCAGTTCTTC. Translating gives CASSEGWENEVYNEQFF. Variable domain in full (rest from reference TRBV2 and TRBJ2-1): EPEVTQTPSHQVTQMGQEVILRCVPISNHLYFYWYRQILGQKVEFLVSFYNNEISEKSEIFDDQFSVERPDGSNFTLKIRSTKLEDSAMYFCASSEGWENEVYNEQFFGPGTRLTVL.

DNA of the CDR3: TGCGCCAGCAGGGACCTCCAACGCACAGATACGCAGTATTTT. Residues: CASRDLQRTDTQYF. This chain links TRBV5-1 with TRBJ2-3; D unresolved. Germline CDR1 reads SGHRS; CDR2 reads YFSETQ. The V end lost 5 bases, the J end lost 1 base, and 11 bases lay between the germline ends. This CDR3 has 14 amino acids.

This clone was seen once. The V and J genes are TRBV4-1 and TRBJ2-7; 9 bases align to TRBD2. The CDR3 runs 16 residues. The V gene end was trimmed by 4 bases and the J gene end by 5 bases; junction bases not matched to a gene: 12. The V gene's germline CDR1 is MGHRA and CDR2 YSYEKL. The CDR3 reads CASSPWAGTSFDEQYF. The CDR3 coding sequence is TGCGCCAGCAGCCCATGGGCCGGGACTAGCTTCGACGAGCAGTACTTC.

Only one count was recorded for this clone. The chain carries TRBV4-3 and TRBJ2-2; D may be TRBD1 (6 bases). Trimming took 0 bases from V and 6 from J, leaving 11 bases between them. CDR3 size: 15 residues. Germline CDR1 is LGHNA and CDR2 is YSLEER. The CDR3 loop is CASSQDWGRPGELFF. The CDR3 DNA sequence: TGCGCCAGCAGCCAAGACTGGGGGCGCCCCGGGGAGCTGTTTTTT.

Comment on this clone: This same CDR3 is encoded by further DNA sequences in the sample. The chain joins TRBV5-5 to TRBJ2-7, with a tentative D call TRBD2 (5 bases). Trimming shortened V by 0 bases and J by 0 bases, and 7 bases separated the two germline ends. Germline values: CDR1 SGHKS, CDR2 YYEKEE (reference sequence). This CDR3 contains 14 residues. The CDR3 loop is CASSLGGSSYEQYF. The CDR3 DNA sequence: TGTGCCAGCAGCTTGGGAGGGAGCTCCTACGAGCAGTACTTC.

V gene TRBV14 combines with J gene TRBJ2-2; 9 bases agree with TRBD1. The germline gives CDR1 SGHDN, CDR2 FVKESK. V lost 3 bases and J lost 6; bases outside the gene matches: 5. The CDR3 length is 15 residues. The DNA of the CDR3 is TGTGCCAGCAGCCACACGACAGGGGGACCCGGGGAGCTGTTTTTT. The encoded protein is CASSHTTGGPGELFF.